The 21 T cell receptor beta chains below come from one sample, sequenced in a study of patients and donors after allogeneic stem cell transplantation. TCRdb processed the RT-PCR reads anew with MiXCR; each CDR3 protein has one entry. Among 920,000 or so distinct CDR3 sequences listed, over 15% were seen once. The sequenced sample consisted of blood, either unsorted or a sorted T cell fraction (not recorded which). These receptors came from a human donor who was either an allogeneic HSCT recipient or a stem cell or donor lymphocyte infusion donor (not recorded which). It is not recorded whose cells these are; they may come from a transplant donor.

CDR3 region: CASSTGQWVRDEQFF. Written as DNA, the CDR3 is TGTGCCAGCAGCACAGGACAGTGGGTTAGGGATGAGCAGTTCTTC. This chain links TRBV11-2 with TRBJ2-1, with a possible D match to TRBD1 (6 bases). Germline lookup yields CDR1 SGHAT and CDR2 FQNNGV. V shed 5 bases and J shed 8 bases, with 19 bases lying between them. The length of the CDR3 is 15 residues.

This chain connects TRBV2 to TRBJ2-5; 7 bases fit TRBD2. Germline CDR1 and CDR2: SNHLY and FYNNEI. The trim removed 1 base at V and 5 bases at J, leaving 10 bases unmatched. CDR3 length: 16 amino acids. The CDR3 DNA is TGTGCCAGCAGTGAAGGAGGGTACGGACTAGTTGAGACCCAGTACTTC. Translated: CASSEGGYGLVETQYF.

This clonotype was detected a few times. This sequence joins TRBV29-1 and TRBJ1-1, with unresolved D. Germline-derived CDR1 and CDR2 are SQVTM and ANQGSEA. V was cut by 5 bases and J by 4 bases, with 8 bases left in between. The CDR3 spans 11 residues. The CDR3 loop is CSVYRRTEAFF. CDR3 DNA sequence: TGCAGCGTTTACCGTCGCACTGAAGCTTTCTTT. Supplemented by reference TRBV29-1 and TRBJ1-1, the full variable domain reads SAVISQKPSRDICQRGTSLTIQCQVDSQVTMMFWYRQQPGQSLTLIATANQGSEATYESGFVIDKFPISRPNLTFSTLTVSNMSPEDSSIYLCSVYRRTEAFFGQGTRLTVV.

CDR3 region: CASKRRGLADTDTQYF. DNA for the CDR3: TGTGCCAGCAAAAGAAGGGGACTAGCGGACACAGATACGCAGTATTTT. The gene calls are TRBV2 and TRBJ2-3; 11 nucleotides match TRBD2. The germline V gene has CDR1 SNHLY and CDR2 FYNNEI. V shed 7 bases, J shed 2 bases, and the junction held 8 bases outside the gene matches. The CDR3 covers 16 residues.

This sequence joins TRBV4-3 and TRBJ1-2; D not certain. CDR1 is LGHNA, CDR2 YSLEER, per germline. The CDR3 is made up of 12 amino acids. V shed 1 base and J shed 8 bases, with 8 bases lying between them. In DNA, the CDR3 is TGCGCCAGCAGCCAAGGCTCGAGGGGCTACACCTTC. This encodes CASSQGSRGYTF.

The table lists this clonotype with many counts. The gene calls are TRBV6-2 or TRBV6-3 and TRBJ1-1; D remains ambiguous. V was pared by 2 bases and J by 0 bases, with 7 bases between. The CDR3 has 14 amino acids. Germline assignment: CDR1 MNHEY and CDR2 SVGEGT. CDR3 DNA sequence: TGTGCCAGCAGTTACAGGGTTATGAACACTGAAGCTTTCTTT. Translation gives CASSYRVMNTEAFF.

At least ten counts were recorded for this clonotype. J is TRBJ1-5 and V is TRBV15; 9 bases line up with TRBD1. CDR3 length: 14 residues. Trimming at V came to 4 bases and at J to 6 bases, leaving 4 bases not matched to a gene. Germline CDR1 is LNHNV and CDR2 is YYDKDF (reference sequence). The CDR3 loop reads CATSIQGAGQPQHF. CDR3 in DNA: TGTGCCACCAGCATACAGGGGGCGGGTCAGCCCCAGCATTTT. The whole variable domain, remainder taken from reference TRBV15 and TRBJ1-5, is DAMVIQNPRYQVTQFGKPVTLSCSQTLNHNVMYWYQQKSSQAPKLLFHYYDKDFNNEADTPDNFQSRRPNTSFCFLDIRSPGLGDTAMYLCATSIQGAGQPQHFGDGTRLSIL.

This clonotype showed up just a few times. The chain uses TRBV20-1 and TRBJ1-2; D is unresolved. This CDR3 is built from 15 residues. Germline lookup yields CDR1 DFQATT and CDR2 SNEGSKA (reference sequence). Trimming shortened V by 0 bases and J by 8 bases, and 19 bases separated the two germline ends. This CDR3 reads CSAREAGQPWGGYTF. The DNA for the CDR3 is TGCAGTGCTAGAGAAGCGGGCCAACCCTGGGGAGGCTACACCTTC.

This clonotype was seen a few times. The chain couples TRBV12-3 or TRBV12-4 to TRBJ2-7, with D perhaps matching TRBD1 (6 bases). Trimming left V 5 bases short and J 4 bases short, with 15 bases between. The CDR3 consists of 14 residues. CDR3 sequence (DNA): TGTGCCAGCAGTCCTACGACAGGCCCTTACGAGCAGTACTTC. This encodes CASSPTTGPYEQYF.

This clonotype was detected only a few times. This chain connects TRBV5-1 to TRBJ1-2, with TRBD1 as a possible D gene (6 bases). CDR1 and CDR2 (germline): SGHRS, YFSETQ. The germline V and J ends were trimmed by 0 bases and 3 bases, with 15 bases remaining between them. The CDR3 consists of 16 residues. The CDR3 loop is CASSLVSGAGDYGYTF. In DNA form, the CDR3 reads TGCGCCAGCAGCTTGGTTTCGGGGGCAGGCGACTATGGCTACACCTTC.

V is TRBV20-1 and J is TRBJ1-1; a possible D gene is TRBD1 (5 bases). The germline V and J ends were trimmed by 2 bases and 0 bases, with 22 bases remaining between them. The CDR3 has 18 residues. Germline CDR1 DFQATT, CDR2 SNEGSKA (reference sequence). CDR3 nucleotides: TGCAGTGCTAGAAATCACGGACAAGGTGGGTCCATGAACACTGAAGCTTTCTTT. Its protein product is CSARNHGQGGSMNTEAFF.

J is TRBJ2-1 and V is TRBV29-1; D is perhaps TRBD2 (7 bases). The CDR3 extends over 12 amino acids. CDR1 is SQVTM and CDR2 is ANQGSEA in the germline V gene. Trimming cost V 4 bases and J 6 bases, with 10 bases left between them. The DNA of the CDR3 is TGCAGCGTTGCGGGGGGCCGCAATGAGCAGTTCTTC. This translates into CSVAGGRNEQFF.

CDR3 nucleotide sequence: TGTGCCAGCAGTTTTGACCCCGAAGGGACCCAGTACTTC. It yields the protein CASSFDPEGTQYF. The chain joins TRBV12-3 or TRBV12-4 to TRBJ2-5; D is undetermined. The CDR3 runs 13 residues. V gave up 3 bases and J gave up 7 bases, with 12 bases separating them.

This clonotype was seen only a few times. The gene calls are TRBV11-2 and TRBJ2-3; TRBD2 agrees at 8 bases. The germline V gene has CDR1 SGHAT and CDR2 FQNNGV. With 2 bases clipped from V and 2 bases from J, the junction kept 12 bases outside the gene matches. The CDR3 is 18 amino acids. For the CDR3, the DNA is TGTGCCAGCAGCTTATCCCGGCTAGCGGGTAGCCTCACAGATACGCAGTATTTT. Translation gives CASSLSRLAGSLTDTQYF.

The chain links TRBV20-1 to TRBJ1-1; D remains unclear. The CDR3 runs 14 residues. Trimming left V 2 bases short and J 1 base short, with 11 bases between. CDR1 is DFQATT, CDR2 SNEGSKA, per germline (reference sequence). CDR3 residues: CSARSITENTEAFF. CDR3 DNA sequence: TGCAGTGCTAGAAGTATAACAGAGAACACTGAAGCTTTCTTT.

This clonotype was observed a single time. The chain employs TRBV5-4 and TRBJ1-2, with D maybe TRBD1 (5 bases). Trimming took off 7 bases at V and 7 bases at J, with 20 bases between the two ends. Germline assignment: CDR1 SGHNT and CDR2 YYREEE (reference sequence). CDR3 length: 14 amino acids. CDR3 nucleotide sequence: TGTGCCAGCCGCGACTGGGGGGGTCAGGGTGGCTACACCTTC. This codes for CASRDWGGQGGYTF.

This clonotype was observed a handful of times. The CDR3 loop reads CASSQDRIAPFLNSNQPQHF. The DNA for the CDR3 is TGCGCCAGCAGCCAAGATAGGATCGCACCCTTTTTAAATAGCAATCAGCCCCAGCATTTT. V usage is TRBV4-1 and J usage is TRBJ1-5; D is uncertain. V was shortened by 0 bases and J by 0 bases, with 21 bases between the two germline ends. CDR3 size: 20 residues. Looked up from germline, CDR1 is MGHRA and CDR2 is YSYEKL.

This clonotype occurred a few times. V is TRBV2 and J is TRBJ1-4, with TRBD1 matching 7 bases. V shed 5 bases and J 8 bases; nucleotides not matched to a gene: 5. The CDR3 has 13 residues. The V gene's germline CDR1 is SNHLY and CDR2 FYNNEI. The CDR3 loop reads CASSQGEREKLFF. The CDR3 DNA is TGTGCCAGCAGTCAGGGGGAGAGGGAAAAACTGTTTTTT.

This clonotype was picked up a small number of times. This chain connects TRBV5-1 to TRBJ1-1, with D hard to call. The CDR3 is 13 amino acids. The germline V gene encodes CDR1 SGHRS and CDR2 YFSETQ. Deletions cut 3 bases from V and 7 bases from J, with 13 bases between. Here the CDR3 reads CASSSGTNFEAFF. The CDR3, as DNA: TGCGCCAGCAGCTCCGGAACGAACTTTGAAGCTTTCTTT.

Ten or more counts support this clonotype. The rearrangement uses TRBV5-6 and TRBJ2-2; D remains ambiguous. CDR1 and CDR2 (germline): SGHDT, YYEEEE. The V gene lost 0 bases and the J gene lost 7 bases, with 4 bases spanning the gap. CDR3 size: 12 residues. The CDR3, as DNA: TGTGCCAGCAGCTTGGCCCTCGGGGAGCTGTTTTTT. The encoded protein is CASSLALGELFF.

V and J are TRBV21-1 and TRBJ2-7; the D segment call TRBD1 is taken from the table without a DNA check. TRBV21-1 is given as a pseudogene. CDR3 length: 15 amino acids. The CDR3 coding sequence is TGTGCCAGCAACGCCGGGACAGGGCGTTACCACGAGCAGTACTTC. Translated: CASNAGTGRYHEQYF.